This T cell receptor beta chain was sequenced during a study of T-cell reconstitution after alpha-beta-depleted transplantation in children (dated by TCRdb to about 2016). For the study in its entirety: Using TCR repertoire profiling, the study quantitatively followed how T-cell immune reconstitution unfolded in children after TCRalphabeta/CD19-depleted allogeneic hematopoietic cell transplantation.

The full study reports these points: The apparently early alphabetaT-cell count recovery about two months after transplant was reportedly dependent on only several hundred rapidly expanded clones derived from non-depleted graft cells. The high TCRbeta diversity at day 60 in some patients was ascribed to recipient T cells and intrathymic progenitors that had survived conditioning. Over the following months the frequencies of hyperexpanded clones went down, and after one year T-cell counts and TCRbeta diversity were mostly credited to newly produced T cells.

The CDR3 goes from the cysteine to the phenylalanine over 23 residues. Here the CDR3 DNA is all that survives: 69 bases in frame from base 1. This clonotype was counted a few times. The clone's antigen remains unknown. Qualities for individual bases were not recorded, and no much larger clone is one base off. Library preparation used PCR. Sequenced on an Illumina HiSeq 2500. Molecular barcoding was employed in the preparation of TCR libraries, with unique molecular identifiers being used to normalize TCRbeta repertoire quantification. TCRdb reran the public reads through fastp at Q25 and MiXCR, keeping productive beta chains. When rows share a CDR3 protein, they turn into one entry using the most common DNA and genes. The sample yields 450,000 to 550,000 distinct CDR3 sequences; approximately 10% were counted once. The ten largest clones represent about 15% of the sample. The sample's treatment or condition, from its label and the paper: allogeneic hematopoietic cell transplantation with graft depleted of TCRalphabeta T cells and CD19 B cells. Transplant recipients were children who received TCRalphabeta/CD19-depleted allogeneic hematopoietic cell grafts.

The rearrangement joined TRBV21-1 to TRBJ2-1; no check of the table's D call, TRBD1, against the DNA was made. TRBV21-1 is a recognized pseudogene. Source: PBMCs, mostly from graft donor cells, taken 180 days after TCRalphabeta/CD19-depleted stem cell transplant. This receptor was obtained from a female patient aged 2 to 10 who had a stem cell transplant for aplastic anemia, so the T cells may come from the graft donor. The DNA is TGTGCCAGCAGCACCCGGGACAGGGGCCCCGAAAGCGGACTTATGAGCTCCTACAATGAGCAGTTCTTC. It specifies CASSTRDRGPESGLMSSYNEQFF.